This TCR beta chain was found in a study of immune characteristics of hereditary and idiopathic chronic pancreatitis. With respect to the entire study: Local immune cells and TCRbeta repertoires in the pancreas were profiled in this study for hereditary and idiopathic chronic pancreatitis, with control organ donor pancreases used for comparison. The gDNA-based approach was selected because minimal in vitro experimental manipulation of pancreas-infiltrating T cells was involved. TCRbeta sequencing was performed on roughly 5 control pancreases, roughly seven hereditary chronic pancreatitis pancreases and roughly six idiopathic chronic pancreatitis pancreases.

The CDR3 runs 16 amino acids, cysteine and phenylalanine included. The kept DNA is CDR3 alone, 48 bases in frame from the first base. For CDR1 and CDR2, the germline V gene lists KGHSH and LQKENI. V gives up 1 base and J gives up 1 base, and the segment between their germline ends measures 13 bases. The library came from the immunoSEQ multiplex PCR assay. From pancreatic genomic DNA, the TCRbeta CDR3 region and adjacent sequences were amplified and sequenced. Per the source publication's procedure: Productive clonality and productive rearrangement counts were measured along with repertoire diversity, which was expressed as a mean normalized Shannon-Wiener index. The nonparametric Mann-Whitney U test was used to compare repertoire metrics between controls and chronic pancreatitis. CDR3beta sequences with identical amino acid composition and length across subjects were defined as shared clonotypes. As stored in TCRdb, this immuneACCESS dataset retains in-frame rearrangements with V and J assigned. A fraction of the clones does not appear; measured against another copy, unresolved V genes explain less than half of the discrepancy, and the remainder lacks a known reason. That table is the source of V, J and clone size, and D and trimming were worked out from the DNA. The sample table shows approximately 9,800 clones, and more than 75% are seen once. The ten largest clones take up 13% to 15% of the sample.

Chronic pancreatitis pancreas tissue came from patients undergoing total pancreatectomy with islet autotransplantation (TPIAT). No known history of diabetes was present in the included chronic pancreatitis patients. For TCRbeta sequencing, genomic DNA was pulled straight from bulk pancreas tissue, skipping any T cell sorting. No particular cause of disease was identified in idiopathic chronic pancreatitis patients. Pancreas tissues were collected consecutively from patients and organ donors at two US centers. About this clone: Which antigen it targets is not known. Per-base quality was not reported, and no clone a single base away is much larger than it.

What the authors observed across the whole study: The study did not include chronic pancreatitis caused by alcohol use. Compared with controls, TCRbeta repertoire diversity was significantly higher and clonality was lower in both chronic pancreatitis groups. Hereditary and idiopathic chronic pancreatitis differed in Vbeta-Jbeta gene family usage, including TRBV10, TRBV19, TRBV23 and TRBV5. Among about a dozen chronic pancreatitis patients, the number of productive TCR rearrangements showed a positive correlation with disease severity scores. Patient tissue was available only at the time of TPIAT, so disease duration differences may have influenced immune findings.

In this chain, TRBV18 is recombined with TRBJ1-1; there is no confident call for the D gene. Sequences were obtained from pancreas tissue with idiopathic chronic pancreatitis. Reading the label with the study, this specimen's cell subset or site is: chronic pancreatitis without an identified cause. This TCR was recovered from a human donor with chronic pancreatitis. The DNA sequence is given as TGTGCCAGCTCACCACGCTCGGATTGGGGGAACACTGAAGCTTTCTTT. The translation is CASSPRSDWGNTEAFF.